A selection of T cell receptor beta chains follows, all from one sample in a study of CD8 T cells in ankylosing spondylitis. MiXCR, applied by TCRdb to the 5' RACE reads, yields one record per CDR3 protein. The sample shows some 840,000 distinct CDR3 sequences, about 10% of them seen only once. Source material: blood, either unsorted or a sorted T cell fraction (not recorded which). Source of these receptors: a male donor with ankylosing spondylitis. Both conserved end residues are part of each CDR3. D genes are given only for firm matches. Clone size appears in some rows only: once, few, many, or a class for an expanded clone.

.	.	TRBV29-1	TRBJ2-7	TGCAGCGTGGTCTGGCGGGGAAACGAGAAGTACTTC	CSVVWRGNEKYF
.	many	TRBV4-3	TRBJ1-2	TGCGCCAGCAGCCAGCGGGGGCGAGACTATGGCTACACCTTC	CASSQRGRDYGYTF
.	few	TRBV6-5	TRBJ1-1	TGTGCCAGCAGTTACTTCGCAGGTCAAGGCACTGAAGCTTTCTTT	CASSYFAGQGTEAFF
TRBD1	many	TRBV20-1	TRBJ1-1	TGCAGTGCCCCGACAGGGGCGGTCACTGAAGCTTTCTTT	CSAPTGAVTEAFF
.	.	TRBV29-1	TRBJ1-2	TGCAGCGTTACGCGAACAGGTTATGGCTACACCTTC	CSVTRTGYGYTF
.	many	TRBV5-1	TRBJ1-4	TGCGCCAGCAGCCAAAGGACGGGTGGTCGTGAAAAACTGTTTTTT	CASSQRTGGREKLFF
.	many	TRBV12-3/TRBV12-4	TRBJ1-1	TGTGCCAGCAGTTTAGTAGGGGGGTACACTGAAGCTTTCTTT	CASSLVGGYTEAFF
TRBD1	many	TRBV29-1	TRBJ2-6	TGCAGCGTGACAAGACAGGGACGTACTGGGGCCAACGTCCTGACTTTC	CSVTRQGRTGANVLTF
TRBD2	.	TRBV7-3	TRBJ2-1	TGTGCCAGCAGCCCGTTGACTAGCGGGGCCTTCAATGAGCAGTTCTTC	CASSPLTSGAFNEQFF
.	many	TRBV20-1	TRBJ1-1	TGCAGTGCTAACTCCGGGGGGAACACTGAAGCTTTCTTT	CSANSGGNTEAFF
TRBD1	few	TRBV12-3/TRBV12-4	TRBJ1-4	TGTGCCAGCAGCCAAAGGACAGGGGCATTCGGTAAACTGTTTTTT	CASSQRTGAFGKLFF
.	few	TRBV20-1	TRBJ1-2	TGCAGTGCTGTCCTCCTGGGACATATTTATGGCTACACCTTC	CSAVLLGHIYGYTF
TRBD1	.	TRBV20-1	TRBJ2-5	TGCAGTGCTAGAGCGGCAGGGGGCTCAGGGGAGACCCAGTACTTC	CSARAAGGSGETQYF